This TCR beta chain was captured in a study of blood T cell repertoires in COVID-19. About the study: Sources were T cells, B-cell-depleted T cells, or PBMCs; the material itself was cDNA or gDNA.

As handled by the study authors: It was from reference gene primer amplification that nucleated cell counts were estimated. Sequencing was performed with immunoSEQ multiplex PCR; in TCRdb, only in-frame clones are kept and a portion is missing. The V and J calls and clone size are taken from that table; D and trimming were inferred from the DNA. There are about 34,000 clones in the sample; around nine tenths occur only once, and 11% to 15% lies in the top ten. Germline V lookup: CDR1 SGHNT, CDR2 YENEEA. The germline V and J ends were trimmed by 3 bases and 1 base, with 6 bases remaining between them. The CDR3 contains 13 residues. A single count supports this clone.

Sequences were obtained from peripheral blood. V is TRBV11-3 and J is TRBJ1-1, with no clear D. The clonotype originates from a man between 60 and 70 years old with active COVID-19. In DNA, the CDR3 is TGTGCCAGCAGCTTCTCAGGGAACACTGAAGCTTTCTTT. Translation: CASSFSGNTEAFF.